The rows below give T cell receptor beta chains drawn from one sample of a study of PD-L1 blockade in urothelial cancer. Sequencing was performed with immunoSEQ multiplex PCR; in TCRdb, only in-frame clones are kept and a portion is missing. The repertoire consists of roughly 20,000 clones, with about 91% occurring once and the leading ten covering around 3.5%. Sequences were derived from PBMCs, sampled around atezolizumab (anti-PD-L1) treatment. These receptors were collected from a man between 45 and 60 years old with urothelial cancer. CDR3s include the opening cysteine and the closing phenylalanine or tryptophan. The D gene is left open where the match is weak. Clone size is given for some rows only: seen once, a few or many times, or a class if the clone is expanded.

D gene,clone size,J gene,V gene,CDR3 DNA,CDR3 protein
NA,NA,TRBJ2-7,TRBV7-9,TGTGCCAGCAGCTTAGGGCAACCCCCCTACGAGCAGTACTTC,CASSLGQPPYEQYF
TRBD1,NA,TRBJ2-1,TRBV14,TGTGCCAGCAGCCAAGATGGGACAGCCGGAAATGAGCAGTTCTTC,CASSQDGTAGNEQFF
TRBD1,NA,TRBJ1-4,TRBV15,TGTGCCACCAGCACCGACAGGGTTGTGAATGAAAAACTGTTTTTT,CATSTDRVVNEKLFF
TRBD2,NA,TRBJ2-1,TRBV7-6,TGTGCCAGCAGCTTAGCGGGACTAGCGGACTACAATGAGCAGTTCTTC,CASSLAGLADYNEQFF
NA,NA,TRBJ2-3,TRBV4-1,TGCGCCAGCAGCCAAGCGACTAGAAGCACAGATACGCAGTATTTT,CASSQATRSTDTQYF
TRBD1,once,TRBJ1-4,TRBV28,TGTGCCAGCAGGTCCGGGACAGCTAATGAAAAACTGTTTTTT,CASRSGTANEKLFF
NA,NA,TRBJ2-3,TRBV30,TGTGCCTGGGAGCGGAAAGATACGCAGTATTTT,CAWERKDTQYF
NA,NA,TRBJ1-3,TRBV14,TGTGCCAGCAGCCAAGATAGAGACACCATATATTTT,CASSQDRDTIYF
TRBD2,NA,TRBJ2-5,TRBV4-3,TGCGCCAGCAGCCAAGAGGGAGTAGCGGGAGGGCCCCAGTACTTC,CASSQEGVAGGPQYF
NA,NA,TRBJ2-1,TRBV7-9,TGTGCCAGCAGCTTACCCCGGGATGAGCAGTTCTTC,CASSLPRDEQFF
TRBD2,NA,TRBJ2-3,TRBV27,TGTGCCAGCAGTCCCCAAATAGCCGGGACTAGCGGGAGCACAGATACGCAGTATTTT,CASSPQIAGTSGSTDTQYF
NA,NA,TRBJ2-2,TRBV1,TGCACCAGCAGCCAAGAGGAGGCGGATAACACCGGGGAGCTGTTTTTT,CTSSQEEADNTGELFF
NA,few,TRBJ1-1,TRBV30,TGTGCCTGGAGTGTGGCGGGAAACACTGAAGCTTTCTTT,CAWSVAGNTEAFF
NA,NA,TRBJ1-5,TRBV6-1,TGTGCCAGCAGTGAAGGACAGGCCAATCAGCCCCAGCATTTT,CASSEGQANQPQHF
NA,NA,TRBJ1-5,TRBV11-2,TGTGCCAGCAGCTTATCAGTGGCAGGTTCATCGCCCCAGCATTTT,CASSLSVAGSSPQHF
NA,once,TRBJ2-5,TRBV6-1,TGTGCCAGCAGCGCCCTTACAGGGTTTGAGACCCAGTACTTC,CASSALTGFETQYF
TRBD1,once,TRBJ1-2,TRBV15,TGTGCCACCAGCAGAGATAAGGTTTGGGACAGGGACTATGGCTACACCTTC,CATSRDKVWDRDYGYTF
NA,NA,TRBJ2-3,TRBV11-3,TGTGCCAGCAGCGGGACATCCCGCACAGATACGCAGTATTTT,CASSGTSRTDTQYF
TRBD2,NA,TRBJ2-7,TRBV5-6,TGTGCCAGCAGCTCCCGACTAGCGGGAGGGATCAACGAGCAGTACTTC,CASSSRLAGGINEQYF
TRBD2,NA,TRBJ2-1,TRBV5-1,TGCGCCAGCAGCTTGACTAGCGGGGGGGCCTTATACGGTGAGCAGTTCTTC,CASSLTSGGALYGEQFF
NA,NA,TRBJ2-1,TRBV5-6,TGTGCCAGCAGCTTTAGATTCGGGGTAACCTACAATGAGCAGTTCTTC,CASSFRFGVTYNEQFF
TRBD2,NA,TRBJ2-4,TRBV7-9,TGTGCCAGCAGCTTAGTTACTAGCGGGGGGAATCGAGCCAAAAACATTCAGTACTTC,CASSLVTSGGNRAKNIQYF
NA,NA,TRBJ2-4,TRBV18,TGTGCCAGCTCACCGGTCCGATCTAAGGACATAGCCAAAAACATTCAGTACTTC,CASSPVRSKDIAKNIQYF
NA,NA,TRBJ2-5,TRBV6-1,TGTGCCAGCAGCCGCGTCGAGACCCAGTACTTC,CASSRVETQYF
NA,NA,TRBJ2-7,TRBV19,TGTGCCAGTAGTAAACTAGGCGCCTACGAGCAGTACTTC,CASSKLGAYEQYF
TRBD1,NA,TRBJ1-5,TRBV28,TGTGCCAGCAGTCAAACCGGGACAGGGTTCTTGCGCAATCAGCCCCAGCATTTT,CASSQTGTGFLRNQPQHF
NA,NA,TRBJ2-6,TRBV6-1,TGTGCCAGCAGCCTTTACTTCTCTGGGGCCAACGTCCTGACTTTC,CASSLYFSGANVLTF
NA,NA,TRBJ2-1,TRBV2,TGTGCCAGCAGGATGACTAACTCCTACAATGAGCAGTTCTTC,CASRMTNSYNEQFF
NA,once,TRBJ2-6,TRBV2,TGTGCCGGCAAAGAGAGTGGGGCCAACGTCCTGACTTTC,CAGKESGANVLTF
TRBD2,NA,TRBJ2-7,TRBV4-1,TGCGCCAGCAGCCAAGTCGGGGGGACCTACGAGCAGTACTTC,CASSQVGGTYEQYF
NA,NA,TRBJ2-7,TRBV13,TGTGCCAGCAGCCCCGGACTTGGCGAGCAGTACTTC,CASSPGLGEQYF
TRBD2,NA,TRBJ2-2,TRBV10-3,TGTGCCATCAGTGTGAGACTAGCGGGGGTCGCGGACACCGGGGAGCTGTTTTTT,CAISVRLAGVADTGELFF
NA,few,TRBJ2-7,TRBV10-2,TGCGCCAGCAGTGAGACGGGTTCCTACGAGCAGTACTTC,CASSETGSYEQYF
TRBD1,NA,TRBJ2-2,TRBV7-9,TGTGCCAGCAGCCCCCAGGGGGCAAGGACCGGGGAGCTGTTTTTT,CASSPQGARTGELFF
TRBD2,NA,TRBJ2-7,TRBV4-3,TGCGCCAGCAGCCAAGACTTCCTAGCGGGAAGGGACGAGCAGTACTTC,CASSQDFLAGRDEQYF
NA,NA,TRBJ2-7,TRBV11-2,TGTGCCAGCAGCTTCGGGTGGTCCTACGAGCAGTACTTC,CASSFGWSYEQYF
TRBD2,NA,TRBJ2-1,TRBV5-8,TGTGCCAGCAGCAGTACGGGACTAGTGATGGGTCGGGAACCCGGAGGTGAGCAGTTCTTC,CASSSTGLVMGREPGGEQFF
NA,NA,TRBJ2-5,TRBV5-1,TGCGCCAGCAGCCGAACCTCTCAGGCAACCTTAAAAGAGACCCAGTACTTC,CASSRTSQATLKETQYF
NA,NA,TRBJ1-1,TRBV28,TGTGCCAGCAGCGTTAATCAGGGGAAGACTGAAGCTTTCTTT,CASSVNQGKTEAFF
NA,NA,TRBJ1-1,TRBV18,TGTGCCAGCTCACTCCCCACAGGGATGAACACTGAAGCTTTCTTT,CASSLPTGMNTEAFF
NA,NA,TRBJ2-2,TRBV4-3,TGCGCCAGCAGCCAAGAAGGAGGGGCTTTAGGAGCCGGGGAGCTGTTTTTT,CASSQEGGALGAGELFF
NA,NA,TRBJ2-5,TRBV10-2,TGCGCCAGCAGTGAGTTGCGACAAGAGACCCAGTACTTC,CASSELRQETQYF
TRBD2,NA,TRBJ2-7,TRBV5-1,TGCGCCAGCAGCTGGACTAGCGGGGGGATCTACGAGCAGTACTTC,CASSWTSGGIYEQYF
TRBD1,NA,TRBJ1-1,TRBV27,TGTGCCAGCAGTTACGGACAGGGGGACACTGAAGCTTTCTTT,CASSYGQGDTEAFF
NA,NA,TRBJ2-3,TRBV7-2,TGTGCCAGCAGCTTAACATGGGATACGCAGTATTTT,CASSLTWDTQYF
TRBD1,NA,TRBJ1-2,TRBV30,TGTGCCTGGAACCTAGGGGGCTCGGGCTATGGCTACACCTTC,CAWNLGGSGYGYTF
TRBD1,NA,TRBJ2-1,TRBV2,TGTGCCCTAACCGGGGACAGGGGTTCCAATGAGCAGTTCTTC,CALTGDRGSNEQFF
TRBD1,NA,TRBJ2-7,TRBV6-1,TGTGCCAGCAGTGAGATGTCAGGGGGCCAGGACTACGAGCAGTACTTC,CASSEMSGGQDYEQYF
NA,NA,TRBJ1-2,TRBV7-9,TGTGCCAGCAGAAAAACAGCGGACTATGGCTACACCTTC,CASRKTADYGYTF
NA,once,TRBJ2-2,TRBV4-3,TGCGCCAGCAGCCAAGAAGATGGGGACTGGTGGGGCCCCGGGGAGCTGTTTTTT,CASSQEDGDWWGPGELFF
NA,NA,TRBJ1-6,TRBV27,TGTGCCAGCAGTTTCCTGCCCGGGTCCGGTTCACCCCTCCACTTT,CASSFLPGSGSPLHF
NA,NA,TRBJ1-1,TRBV7-9,TGTGCCAGCAGCTCGACCACAGGGAACACTGAAGCTTTCTTT,CASSSTTGNTEAFF
TRBD1,NA,TRBJ1-2,TRBV2,TGTGCCAAGTACAGGGGGCGGGCCTATGGCTACACCTTC,CAKYRGRAYGYTF
TRBD1,once,TRBJ2-2,TRBV9,TGTGCCAGCAGCCGACGGACAGGGGGTGTTTTGTTGACCGGGGAGCTGTTTTTT,CASSRRTGGVLLTGELFF
NA,NA,TRBJ2-5,TRBV28,TGTGCCAGCAGTTTATCCCCGAAAGGCGGCCTGAGGGAGACCCAGTACTTC,CASSLSPKGGLRETQYF